Sequencing of this TCR beta chain was carried out in a study of OX40 agonist ivuxolimab in advanced cancers. Findings and limits, study-wide: Not determined was the antigen specificity of the expanded peripheral T cells.

For this clone: The antigen is unknown.

This CDR3 is 13 amino acids long. With 5 bases clipped from V and 7 bases from J, the junction kept 5 bases outside the gene matches. Looked up from germline, CDR1 is MNHNY and CDR2 is SVGAGI (reference sequence). Measured with immunoSEQ multiplex PCR; TCRdb has only the in-frame clones, and not every one. The sample lists nearly 45,000 clones; more than 80% were seen once. V and J are TRBV6-6 and TRBJ1-3; 7 positions match TRBD1. This sample comprised CD4+ or CD8+ T cells sorted from blood, obtained in a trial of the OX40 agonist ivuxolimab. The clonotype originates from an adult with an advanced solid tumor such as melanoma, head and neck, liver or kidney cancer. CDR3 nucleotides: TGTGCCAGCAGTCGACAGGGTACGAACACCATATATTTT. Translating gives CASSRQGTNTIYF.